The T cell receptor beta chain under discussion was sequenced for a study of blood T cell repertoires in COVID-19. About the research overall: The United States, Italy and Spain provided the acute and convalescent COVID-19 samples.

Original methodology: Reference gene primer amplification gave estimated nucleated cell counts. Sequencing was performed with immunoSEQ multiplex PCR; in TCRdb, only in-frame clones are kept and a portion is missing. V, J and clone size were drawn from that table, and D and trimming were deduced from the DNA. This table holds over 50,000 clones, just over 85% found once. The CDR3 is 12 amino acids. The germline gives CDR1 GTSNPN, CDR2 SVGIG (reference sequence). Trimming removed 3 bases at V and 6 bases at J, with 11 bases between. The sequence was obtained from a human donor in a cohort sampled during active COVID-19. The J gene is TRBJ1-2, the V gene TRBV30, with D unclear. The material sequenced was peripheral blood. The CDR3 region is CAWRRVTDGYTF. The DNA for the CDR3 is TGTGCCTGGAGGCGAGTTACGGATGGCTACACCTTC.